A single sample gave rise to the 29 T cell receptor beta chains below, sequenced in a study of T cell repertoires in cytomegalovirus infection. One entry per CDR3 protein, called by TCRdb with MiXCR from the reads. The sample comprises around 70,000 distinct CDR3 sequences, 3.5% to 4% of which are singletons, and 22% rests with the top ten. Sequencing was performed on PBMCs. The receptors come from a human donor in good health (CMV status not recorded). Some clones in this sample may be carry-over from other donors' samples.

The DNA of the CDR3 is TGTGCCAGCAGCCCCCGCGGACTAGCGGGGAGCACAGATACGCAGTATTTT. This gives the protein CASSPRGLAGSTDTQYF. V is TRBV7-2 and J is TRBJ2-3; TRBD2 aligns across 12 bases. Germline V gene lookup returns CDR1 SGHTA and CDR2 FQGNSA. The CDR3 runs to 17 residues. With V trimmed by 5 bases and J by 0 bases, 6 bases remained unmatched.

This clonotype occurred many times. The chain uses TRBV7-2 and TRBJ2-1; 8 positions agree with TRBD2. The germline V gene has CDR1 SGHTA and CDR2 FQGNSA. This CDR3 contains 17 residues. The V gene end was trimmed by 1 base and the J gene end by 0 bases; junction bases not matched to a gene: 5. Here the CDR3 reads CASSLGTSGASYNEQFF. CDR3 DNA: TGTGCCAGCAGCTTAGGCACTAGCGGAGCCTCCTACAATGAGCAGTTCTTC.

This clonotype was observed at least ten times. This chain joins TRBV5-5 and TRBJ2-5; D gene uncertain. Germline loops: CDR1 SGHKS, CDR2 YYEKEE (reference sequence). V was trimmed by 2 bases and J by 7 bases, leaving 12 bases between them. CDR3 length: 13 residues. The CDR3 nucleotides read TGTGCCAGCAGCTTTTTAGGGATGTGGACCCAGTACTTC. Its protein product is CASSFLGMWTQYF.

This clonotype was observed at least ten times. The J gene is TRBJ1-2, the V gene TRBV4-2; possibly TRBD1 for D (5 bases). The CDR3 length is 14 residues. Germline V gene data show CDR1 as LGHNA and CDR2 as YNFKEQ. Deletions cut 0 bases from V and 4 bases from J, with 9 bases between. The CDR3 DNA is TGTGCCAGCAGCCAAGATTTGGGGGTCTATGGCTACACCTTC. It codes for CASSQDLGVYGYTF.

This clonotype came up many times. The chain carries TRBV7-9 and TRBJ2-1; D is ambiguous. The CDR3 runs to 16 residues. V was cut by 0 bases and J by 0 bases, with 9 bases left in between. CDR1 is SEHNR, CDR2 FQNEAQ, per germline (reference sequence). The CDR3 region is CASSLATWSSYNEQFF. As DNA, the CDR3 is TGTGCCAGCAGCTTAGCGACGTGGAGCTCCTACAATGAGCAGTTCTTC.

Ten or more counts support this clonotype. The V call is TRBV7-8, the J call TRBJ2-1; D remains unclear. The CDR3 length is 17 residues. Trimming took off 2 bases at V and 0 bases at J, with 14 bases between the two ends. The germline V gene has CDR1 SGHVS and CDR2 FQNEAQ. CDR3 sequence (DNA): TGTGCCAGCAGCTTAAGGGTCAGGATGAGCTCCTACAATGAGCAGTTCTTC. Residues: CASSLRVRMSSYNEQFF. Using reference TRBV7-8 and TRBJ2-1 for the parts outside the CDR3, the full variable domain is GAGVSQSPRYKVAKRGQDVALRCDPISGHVSLFWYQQALGQGPEFLTYFQNEAQLDKSGLPSDRFFAERPEGSVSTLKIQRTQQEDSAVYLCASSLRVRMSSYNEQFFGPGTRLTVL.

A few counts support this clonotype. The chain links TRBV7-3 to TRBJ2-6; tentatively, D is TRBD1 (6 bases). The CDR3 consists of 17 residues. V dropped 2 bases and J dropped 1 base, with 12 bases sitting between them. The germline V gene encodes CDR1 SGHTA and CDR2 FQGTGA. In DNA, the CDR3 is TGTGCCAGCAGCTTACAACCCAGGGGATCTGGGGCCAACGTCCTGACTTTC. Encoded protein: CASSLQPRGSGANVLTF.

This clonotype occurred many times. The chain carries TRBV12-3 or TRBV12-4 and TRBJ2-7; the D gene could be TRBD1 or TRBD2 (7 bases each). This CDR3 has 14 amino acids. The germline V and J ends were trimmed by 3 bases and 3 bases, with 12 bases remaining between them. In DNA, the CDR3 is TGTGCCAGCAGTTTCAGGGGGAGGGACTACGAGCAGTACTTC. Translation: CASSFRGRDYEQYF.

This clonotype was detected ten times or more. V usage is TRBV7-2 and J usage is TRBJ2-4; TRBD1 matches at 7 bases. Germline CDR1 is SGHTA and CDR2 is FQGNSA. The V and J ends lost 5 bases and 0 bases, in that order; junction bases with no gene match: 10. This CDR3 comprises 17 residues. The CDR3 is CASSMTWDRVAKNIQYF. DNA for the CDR3: TGTGCCAGCAGCATGACCTGGGACAGAGTAGCCAAAAACATTCAGTACTTC.

This clonotype has at least ten counts. The V call is TRBV12-3 or TRBV12-4, the J call TRBJ1-6; D remains ambiguous. This CDR3 is built from 15 residues. Trimming removed 8 bases from V and 0 bases from J, with 11 bases in between. The CDR3 loop is CASQRESSYNSPLHF. The CDR3 DNA sequence: TGTGCCAGCCAACGGGAAAGCTCCTATAATTCACCCCTCCACTTT.

In its sample, this clonotype was seen many times. V usage is TRBV6-8 and J usage is TRBJ2-7; 10 nucleotides agree with TRBD1. The CDR3 covers 15 residues. Trimming took 2 bases from V and 6 from J; bases not matched to a gene: 7. CDR1 MNHGY and CDR2 SAAAGT come from the germline V gene. The CDR3 region is CASSYRTGGRGEQYF. The CDR3 DNA follows: TGTGCCAGCAGTTACCGGACAGGGGGACGAGGCGAGCAGTACTTC.

In its sample, this clonotype was seen many times. V is TRBV28 and J is TRBJ2-7, with no clear D. Trimming shortened V by 7 bases and J by 0 bases, and 13 bases separated the two germline ends. Germline V gene sequence: CDR1 MDHEN, CDR2 SYDVKM. The CDR3 is 14 amino acids. CDR3 loop: CASTLGWSSYEQYF. The CDR3 coding sequence is TGTGCCAGCACCCTAGGATGGAGCTCCTACGAGCAGTACTTC.

With regard to this clonotype: A much bigger clone sits one base away, suggesting this may be a read error. The chain carries TRBV12-3 or TRBV12-4 and TRBJ1-5; D is ambiguous. The CDR3 contains 13 residues. V gave up 6 bases and J gave up 7 bases, with 13 bases separating them. The CDR3 DNA follows: TGTGCCAGCAGCACTGGTGGGGAGCAGCCCCAGCATTTT. Its protein is CASSTGGEQPQHF.

The table lists this clonotype with many counts. The chain links TRBV7-3 to TRBJ2-1, with 7 nucleotides matching TRBD2. CDR1 is SGHTA and CDR2 is FQGTGA in the germline V gene. CDR3 length: 15 amino acids. With V trimmed by 5 bases and J by 2 bases, 6 bases remained unmatched. The CDR3 reads CASSPSGGTYNEQFF. The CDR3 DNA sequence: TGTGCCAGCAGCCCATCCGGGGGGACCTACAATGAGCAGTTCTTC.

For this clonotype: Sequence at one end of the junction differs from germline and may be a read error. The rearrangement links TRBV20-1 to TRBJ1-5; D is perhaps TRBD1 (6 bases). Germline V gene sequence: CDR1 DFQATT, CDR2 SNEGSKA (reference sequence). The CDR3 is made up of 12 amino acids. DNA for the CDR3: TGCAGCGCCGGGGACACCAATCGGCCCCAGCATTTT. It translates to CSAGDTNRPQHF.

This clonotype has only a few counts. The rearrangement joins TRBV2 to TRBJ2-1; TRBD2 agrees at 9 bases. CDR1 and CDR2 (germline): SNHLY, FYNNEI. CDR3 size: 19 residues. The V segment lost 7 bases and the J segment 6 bases; nucleotides outside the gene matches: 22. The CDR3 protein is CASTSPRGSGSLSSNEQFF. The CDR3 nucleotides are TGTGCCAGCACCAGCCCCCGTGGTAGCGGGAGCCTTTCGTCCAATGAGCAGTTCTTC. Full variable domain (missing parts from reference TRBV2 and TRBJ2-1): EPEVTQTPSHQVTQMGQEVILRCVPISNHLYFYWYRQILGQKVEFLVSFYNNEISEKSEIFDDQFSVERPDGSNFTLKIRSTKLEDSAMYFCASTSPRGSGSLSSNEQFFGPGTRLTVL.

This clonotype was recorded many times. The rearrangement uses TRBV28 and TRBJ2-1; no clear D. The length of the CDR3 is 15 residues. Deletions cut 6 bases from V and 0 bases from J, with 12 bases between. Germline V gene sequence: CDR1 MDHEN, CDR2 SYDVKM. The CDR3 protein is CASSIGVSSYNEQFF. Here the CDR3 DNA reads TGTGCCAGCAGCATTGGCGTGAGCTCCTACAATGAGCAGTTCTTC.

In this sample, this clonotype turned up many times. The rearrangement links TRBV7-2 to TRBJ2-7; 10 bases map to TRBD1. The CDR3 extends over 14 amino acids. Trimming took 3 bases from V and 3 from J; bases not matched to a gene: 2. CDR1 and CDR2 from the germline V gene are SGHTA and FQGNSA. In DNA form, the CDR3 reads TGTGCCAGCAGCTTGGACAGGGGGTACTACGAGCAGTACTTC. Protein product: CASSLDRGYYEQYF.

This clonotype showed up many times. The chain joins TRBV28 to TRBJ2-2; D call uncertain. Germline V gene data show CDR1 as MDHEN and CDR2 as SYDVKM. V gave up 3 bases and J gave up 8 bases, with 4 bases separating them. The CDR3 is 11 amino acids. In DNA, the CDR3 is TGTGCCAGCAGTTTGGAAGGGGAGCTGTTTTTT. It specifies CASSLEGELFF.

The sample holds many counts of this clonotype. The CDR3 here is CASSLAAHEQYF. Here the CDR3 DNA reads TGTGCCAGCAGCTTAGCGGCCCACGAGCAGTACTTC. The genes are TRBV7-8 and TRBJ2-7, with D uncertain. The CDR3 loop spans 12 amino acids. The germline CDR1 and CDR2 sequences are SGHVS and FQNEAQ. The V end lost 0 bases, the J end lost 5 bases, and 5 bases lay between the germline ends.

CDR3 sequence (DNA): TGTGCCAGCAGCTTGAGAGCGGGCCCCTACGAGCAGTACTTC. Translating it yields CASSLRAGPYEQYF. This sequence joins TRBV7-2 and TRBJ2-7; TRBD2 might be the D (6 bases). Germline values: CDR1 SGHTA, CDR2 FQGNSA. This CDR3 comprises 14 residues. Deletions cut 3 bases from V and 2 bases from J, with 11 bases between.

The table lists this clonotype with many counts. The chain couples TRBV29-1 to TRBJ2-6; the D is unclear. Germline loops: CDR1 SQVTM, CDR2 ANQGSEA. The V gene lost 6 bases and the J gene lost 4 bases, with 7 bases spanning the gap. This CDR3 contains 12 residues. DNA of the CDR3: TGCAGCGTAGAGACCGGGGCCAACGTCCTGACTTTC. Amino acid sequence: CSVETGANVLTF.

This clonotype was detected ten times or more. The chain joins TRBV11-2 to TRBJ1-3; D is undetermined. V was pared by 8 bases and J by 0 bases, with 20 bases between. This CDR3 region has 17 residues. Germline V gene lookup returns CDR1 SGHAT and CDR2 FQNNGV. The CDR3 reads CASSLGLRARSGNTIYF. The CDR3 region has the DNA TGTGCCAGCTCATTGGGATTAAGGGCCCGCTCTGGAAACACCATATATTTT.

There are many counts of this clonotype. Here the CDR3 reads CASSFTGLAEYNEQFF. The CDR3 nucleotides are TGTGCCAGCAGCTTTACCGGACTAGCGGAATACAATGAGCAGTTCTTC. The chain couples TRBV7-6 to TRBJ2-1; 10 bases align to TRBD2. The J segment lost 4 bases and the V segment lost 3 bases, leaving 6 bases of the junction unmatched. CDR1 SGHVS and CDR2 FNYEAQ come from the germline V gene. The CDR3 runs 16 residues.

At least ten counts were recorded for this clonotype. The chain uses TRBV7-8 and TRBJ1-5; D ambiguous. Germline V CDR1 and CDR2: SGHVS, FQNEAQ. V lost 5 bases and J 3 bases, leaving 8 bases between the germline ends. The CDR3 extends over 13 amino acids. The CDR3 loop reads CASSHSLNQPQHF. CDR3 DNA sequence: TGTGCCAGCAGCCACAGCCTCAATCAGCCCCAGCATTTT.

The table lists this clonotype with a few counts. This chain joins TRBV7-2 and TRBJ2-2, with a possible D match to TRBD1 (6 bases). The CDR3 spans 16 residues. V was trimmed by 1 base and J by 4 bases, leaving 13 bases between them. Per the germline V gene, CDR1 is SGHTA and CDR2 is FQGNSA. CDR3 residues: CASSLVQGRTTGELFF. The CDR3 DNA reads TGTGCCAGCAGCTTAGTACAGGGCAGAACCACCGGGGAGCTGTTTTTT.

The sample holds a few counts of this clonotype. V usage is TRBV7-2 and J usage is TRBJ2-5; D is possibly TRBD1 (5 bases). CDR1 SGHTA and CDR2 FQGNSA come from the germline V gene. This CDR3 is 14 amino acids long. The germline V and J ends were trimmed by 5 bases and 2 bases, with 12 bases remaining between them. This CDR3 is CASSRRQRQETQYF. The CDR3 DNA reads as TGTGCCAGCAGCCGCAGACAGAGGCAAGAGACCCAGTACTTC. Supplemented by reference TRBV7-2 and TRBJ2-5, the full variable domain reads GAGVSQSPSNKVTEKGKDVELRCDPISGHTALYWYRQSLGQGLEFLIYFQGNSAPDKSGLPSDRFSAERTGGSVSTLTIQRTQQEDSAVYLCASSRRQRQETQYFGPGTRLLVL.

This clonotype was seen repeatedly, ten times or more. This chain links TRBV7-2 with TRBJ2-7, with 7 bases matching TRBD2. Germline values: CDR1 SGHTA, CDR2 FQGNSA. CDR3 length: 20 residues. J was trimmed by 0 bases and V by 5 bases; bases with no gene match: 22. CDR3 coding DNA: TGTGCCAGCAGCGACAACCTGTGGGTAGCGGGTGCGTCATCCTCCTACGAGCAGTACTTC. It translates to CASSDNLWVAGASSSYEQYF.

This clonotype has a count of ten or more. The chain uses TRBV7-2 and TRBJ1-5; 7 bases are shared with TRBD1. V dropped 1 base and J dropped 1; count of bases not matched to a gene: 7. Germline values: CDR1 SGHTA, CDR2 FQGNSA. CDR3 length equals 17 residues. This CDR3 is CASSLDGQAWSNQPQHF. DNA of the CDR3: TGTGCCAGCAGCTTAGATGGACAGGCTTGGAGCAATCAGCCCCAGCATTTT.